This T cell receptor beta chain originates from a study of shared clonotypes between healthy human individuals. This CDR3 region has 19 residues. Unmatched junction bases numbered 14, after V lost 6 bases and J lost 0 bases. The method was immunoSEQ multiplex PCR; TCRdb's version includes in-frame clones alone and lacks a portion of them. The sample consists of approximately 2.5 million clones, approximately 90% of them appearing once. This chain links TRBV6-7 with TRBJ2-6, with 7 nucleotides matching TRBD1. TRBV6-7 is marked as an open reading frame, function uncertain. The TCR sequence derives from a man younger than 30 in good health. The sample comprised naive CD4+ T cells sorted from blood. The subset is: CD45RA+ positively selected. CDR3 DNA: TGTGCCAGCAGGAGCCTCCCGGGACAGTTTCGCTCTGGGGCCAACGTCCTGACTTTC. Translation: CASRSLPGQFRSGANVLTF.